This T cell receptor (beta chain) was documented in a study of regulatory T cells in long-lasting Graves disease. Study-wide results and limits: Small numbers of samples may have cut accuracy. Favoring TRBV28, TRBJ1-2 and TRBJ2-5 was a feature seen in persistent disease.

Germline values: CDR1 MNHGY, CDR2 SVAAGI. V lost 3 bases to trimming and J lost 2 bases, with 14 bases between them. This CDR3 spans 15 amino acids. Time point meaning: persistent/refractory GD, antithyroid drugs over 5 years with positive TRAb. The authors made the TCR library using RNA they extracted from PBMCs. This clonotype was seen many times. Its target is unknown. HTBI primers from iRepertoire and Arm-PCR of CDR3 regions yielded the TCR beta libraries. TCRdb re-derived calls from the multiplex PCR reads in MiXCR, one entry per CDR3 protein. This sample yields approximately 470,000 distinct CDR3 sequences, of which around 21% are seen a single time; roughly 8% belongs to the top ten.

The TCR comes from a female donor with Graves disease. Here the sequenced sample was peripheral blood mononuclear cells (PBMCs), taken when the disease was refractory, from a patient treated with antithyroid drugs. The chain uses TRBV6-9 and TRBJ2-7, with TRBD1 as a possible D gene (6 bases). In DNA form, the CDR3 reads TGTGCCAGCAGTTACGGACAGAGTACCCCCTACGAGCAGTACTTC. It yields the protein CASSYGQSTPYEQYF.